The 6 T cell receptor beta chains below all came from one sample that was sequenced in a study of human T cells and chemical hapten exposure. TCRdb re-analysed the RACE reads in MiXCR, keeping a single row per CDR3 protein. This table has 120,000 or so distinct CDR3 sequences, 10% to 12% appearing once. Time point in this sample: patch test 3, about 24 weeks after DPC sensitization. The treatment denotes: therapeutic diphenylcyclopropenone sensitization with weekly scalp DPC. The sample in question was whole blood, obtained in connection with sensitization to the hapten diphenylcyclopropenone (DPC). The receptors here all came from a woman in her forties or fifties with alopecia areata. Some clones in this sample may be carry-over from other donors' samples.

This clonotype has only a few counts. The chain is built from TRBV28 and TRBJ2-7; 9 bases agree with TRBD2. Per germline, CDR1 MDHEN and CDR2 SYDVKM. Trimming removed 7 bases from V and 3 bases from J; junction bases left unmatched: 7. The CDR3 spans 14 residues. The CDR3 loop is CASNGASGIYEQYF. Written as DNA, the CDR3 is TGTGCCAGCAACGGGGCTAGCGGGATCTACGAGCAGTACTTC. The complete variable domain, with remaining parts taken from reference TRBV28 and TRBJ2-7, reads DVKVTQSSRYLVKRTGEKVFLECVQDMDHENMFWYRQDPGLGLRLIYFSYDVKMKEKGDIPEGYSVSREKKERFSLILESASTNQTSMYLCASNGASGIYEQYFGPGTRLTVT.

This chain joins TRBV20-1 and TRBJ2-3; D is uncertain. CDR3 size: 15 residues. In germline, CDR1 is DFQATT, CDR2 SNEGSKA (reference sequence). Trimming removed 3 bases from V and 0 bases from J, with 13 bases in between. CDR3 sequence: CSASNPSTSTDTQYF. In DNA, the CDR3 is TGCAGTGCTAGCAATCCCAGTACTAGCACAGATACGCAGTATTTT.

V and J are TRBV9 and TRBJ1-6; weak D call: TRBD1 (5 bases). The CDR3 spans 16 residues. Germline assignment: CDR1 SGDLS and CDR2 YYNGEE. Trimming removed 4 bases at V and 6 bases at J, with 17 bases between. Here the CDR3 DNA reads TGTGCCAGCAGCACCAACACAGGCGGGGTTAATTCACCCCTCCACTTT. It codes for CASSTNTGGVNSPLHF.

This clonotype was observed many times. CDR3: CASGSADLSYEQYF. The CDR3 DNA reads as TGTGCCAGCGGTTCGGCGGACCTATCCTACGAGCAGTACTTC. The chain combines TRBV28 with TRBJ2-7, with D unresolved. The V end lost 8 bases, the J end lost 1 base, and 15 bases lay between the germline ends. CDR1 is MDHEN, CDR2 SYDVKM, per germline. This CDR3 is 14 amino acids long.

In this sample, this clonotype turned up many times. The V call is TRBV7-2, the J call TRBJ2-1; TRBD2 matches at 10 bases. Trimming took 5 bases from V and 4 from J; bases not matched to a gene: 5. Germline CDR1 and CDR2: SGHTA and FQGNSA. The CDR3 covers 15 residues. CDR3 in amino acids: CASSRAGGPYNEQFF. CDR3 nucleotide sequence: TGTGCCAGCAGCCGAGCGGGGGGGCCGTACAATGAGCAGTTCTTC.

The rearrangement joins TRBV24-1 to TRBJ1-6; D gene unclear. Germline CDR1 and CDR2: KGHDR and SFDVKD. CDR3 length: 11 residues. V lost 3 bases to trimming and J lost 18 bases, with 11 bases between them. Here the CDR3 DNA reads TGTGCCACCAGTGATCCCGTGGTACGCCACTTT. This gives the protein CATSDPVVRHF.